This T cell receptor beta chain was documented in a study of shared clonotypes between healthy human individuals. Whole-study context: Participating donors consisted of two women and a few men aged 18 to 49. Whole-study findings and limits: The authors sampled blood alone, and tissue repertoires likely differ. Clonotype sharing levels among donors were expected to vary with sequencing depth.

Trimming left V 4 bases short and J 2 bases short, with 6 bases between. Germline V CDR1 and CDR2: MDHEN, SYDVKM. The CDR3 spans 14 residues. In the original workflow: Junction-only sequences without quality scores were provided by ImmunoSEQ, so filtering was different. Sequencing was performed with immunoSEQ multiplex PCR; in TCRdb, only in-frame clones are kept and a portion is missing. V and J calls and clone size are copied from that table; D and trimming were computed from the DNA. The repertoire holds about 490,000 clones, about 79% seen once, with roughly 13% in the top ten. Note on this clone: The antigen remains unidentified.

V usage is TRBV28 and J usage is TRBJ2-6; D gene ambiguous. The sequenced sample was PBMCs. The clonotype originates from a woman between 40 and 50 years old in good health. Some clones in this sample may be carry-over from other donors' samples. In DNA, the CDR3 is TGTGCCAGCAGTTCTACCCCTGGGGCCAACGTCCTGACTTTC. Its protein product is CASSSTPGANVLTF. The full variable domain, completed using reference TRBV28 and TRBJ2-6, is DVKVTQSSRYLVKRTGEKVFLECVQDMDHENMFWYRQDPGLGLRLIYFSYDVKMKEKGDIPEGYSVSREKKERFSLILESASTNQTSMYLCASSSTPGANVLTFGAGSRLTVL.